These 11 T cell receptor beta chains share one sample of origin, sequenced in a study of control samples from healthy donors and cancer patients. Data came from immunoSEQ multiplex PCR; TCRdb stores just in-frame clones and leaves some out. The sample includes around 120,000 clones, roughly 94% of them seen just once. The material sequenced was blood. These receptors were obtained from a man in his thirties or forties in good health.

V gene TRBV5-4 combines with J gene TRBJ2-3, with 7 bases identical to TRBD2. This CDR3 spans 12 amino acids. Germline-derived CDR1 and CDR2 are SGHNT and YYREEE (reference sequence). V was clipped by 8 bases and J by 6 bases; unmatched bases: 6. Here the CDR3 DNA reads TGTGCCAGTACGGGAGGCCGGGATACGCAGTATTTT. Translation: CASTGGRDTQYF.

The rearrangement uses TRBV4-1 and TRBJ2-5, with D maybe TRBD2 (5 bases). The CDR3 consists of 15 residues. Germline-derived CDR1 and CDR2 are MGHRA and YSYEKL. Trimming cost V 4 bases and J 0 bases, with 12 bases left between them. The CDR3 sequence is CASSRRAGDQETQYF. The CDR3, as DNA: TGCGCCAGCAGCCGTAGAGCCGGGGACCAAGAGACCCAGTACTTC.

V and J are TRBV5-4 and TRBJ2-7; the D gene is possibly TRBD2 (5 bases). Trimming pared 4 bases from V and 13 bases from J, leaving 18 bases between. The CDR3 has 12 residues. CDR1 is SGHNT, CDR2 YYREEE, per germline (reference sequence). The CDR3 DNA reads TGTGCCAGCAGCCTCGGACTGGGGAAGGGATACTTC. This translates into CASSLGLGKGYF.

The chain has TRBV4-3 and TRBJ2-5; 9 bases map to TRBD2. The ends lost 1 base at V and 7 bases at J; junction bases unmatched: 13. The CDR3 has 17 residues. The V gene's germline CDR1 is LGHNA and CDR2 YSLEER. The CDR3 DNA sequence: TGCGCCAGCAGCCAAGTGGCAGCGGGGGGCCCGGTTCGGACCCAGTACTTC. As protein: CASSQVAAGGPVRTQYF.

This chain uses TRBV18 with TRBJ1-5; D remains ambiguous. The CDR3 is 18 amino acids. V lost 3 bases, J lost 4 bases, and 22 bases lay in between. Looked up from germline, CDR1 is KGHSH and CDR2 is LQKENI. The CDR3 nucleotides read TGTGCCAGCTCACCGGGCTTGGGGTTGAGTCTGAGGAATCAGCCCCAGCATTTT. Its translation is CASSPGLGLSLRNQPQHF. The whole variable domain, remainder taken from reference TRBV18 and TRBJ1-5, is NAGVMQNPRHLVRRRGQEARLRCSPMKGHSHVYWYRQLPEEGLKFMVYLQKENIIDESGMPKERFSAEFPKEGPSILRIQQVVRGDSAAYFCASSPGLGLSLRNQPQHFGDGTRLSIL.

V gene TRBV7-2 combines with J gene TRBJ1-6, with D uncertain. CDR1 SGHTA and CDR2 FQGNSA come from the germline V gene. The CDR3 sequence is 16 residues long. The V gene lost 4 bases and the J gene lost 0 bases, with 10 bases spanning the gap. This CDR3 is CASSSWTSSYNSPLHF. Written as DNA, the CDR3 is TGTGCCAGCAGCTCCTGGACTAGCTCCTATAATTCACCCCTCCACTTT.

The chain links TRBV4-1 to TRBJ2-3; no reliable D call. Looked up from germline, CDR1 is MGHRA and CDR2 is YSYEKL. This CDR3 is built from 13 residues. V was cut by 3 bases and J by 10 bases, with 14 bases left in between. The CDR3 DNA reads TGCGCCAGCAGCCATACGAGGACCGGCGCGCAGTATTTT. Its protein is CASSHTRTGAQYF.

This clone occurred once. The J gene is TRBJ1-2, the V gene TRBV28; D may be TRBD1 (6 bases). The CDR3 runs 14 residues. The V gene's germline CDR1 is MDHEN and CDR2 SYDVKM. The V and J ends lost 3 bases and 4 bases respectively, with 12 bases between them. The CDR3 DNA reads TGTGCCAGCAGTTTCCCAGGGGCCCTCTATGGCTACACCTTC. It is translated as CASSFPGALYGYTF.

CDR3 protein: CASSLTGANVLTF. The DNA of the CDR3 is TGTGCCAGCAGTTTAACTGGGGCCAACGTCCTGACTTTC. The chain couples TRBV27 to TRBJ2-6, with D hard to call. This CDR3 contains 13 residues. In germline, CDR1 is MNHEY, CDR2 SMNVEV (reference sequence). V was clipped by 2 bases and J by 2 bases, with 1 base between them.

This chain links TRBV27 with TRBJ1-1; D is unresolved. CDR3 size: 15 residues. V was clipped by 0 bases and J by 0 bases, with 8 bases between them. Germline CDR1 is MNHEY and CDR2 is SMNVEV (reference sequence). The CDR3 sequence is CASSLSGGMNTEAFF. In DNA, the CDR3 is TGTGCCAGCAGTTTATCTGGAGGGATGAACACTGAAGCTTTCTTT.

The CDR3 DNA follows: TGTGCCAGCAGCCAAGATTCTGTCCAGCCCCAGCATTTT. Translating it yields CASSQDSVQPQHF. This chain connects TRBV4-2 to TRBJ1-5; D remains ambiguous. Germline CDR1 and CDR2: LGHNA and YNFKEQ. The CDR3 totals 13 residues. With 0 bases removed from V and 7 bases from J, the gap between germline ends came to 7 bases.